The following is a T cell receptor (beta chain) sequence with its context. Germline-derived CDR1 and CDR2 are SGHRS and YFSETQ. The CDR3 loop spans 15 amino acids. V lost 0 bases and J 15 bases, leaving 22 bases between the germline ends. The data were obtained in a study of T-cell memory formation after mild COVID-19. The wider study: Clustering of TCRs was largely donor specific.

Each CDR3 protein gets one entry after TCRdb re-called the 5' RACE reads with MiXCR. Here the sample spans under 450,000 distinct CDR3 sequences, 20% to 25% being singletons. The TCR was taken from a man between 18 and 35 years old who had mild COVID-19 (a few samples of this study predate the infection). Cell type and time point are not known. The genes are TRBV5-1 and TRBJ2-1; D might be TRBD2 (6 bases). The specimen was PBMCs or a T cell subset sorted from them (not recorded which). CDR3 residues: CASSLGLVGPGVTFF. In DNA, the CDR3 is TGCGCCAGCAGCTTGGGACTAGTAGGTCCCGGAGTGACGTTCTTC.